This T cell receptor beta chain was retrieved from a study of cytomegalovirus exposure and HLA in healthy donors. CDR3 size: 13 residues. V shed 5 bases and J 8 bases; nucleotides not matched to a gene: 5. Germline V gene lookup returns CDR1 MNHEY and CDR2 SVGAGI. The study, taken as a whole, reports: An ancestry cluster, one associated with Asian ancestry, reportedly showed fewer N-insertions than the approximately 700-donor mean in a later analysis. TCR association rates varied by HLA locus in a later analysis, with DRB1 highest and HLA-C lowest.

PCR employed 60 Vbeta and 13 Jbeta primers. TCRdb's table, derived via immunoSEQ multiplex PCR, lists solely in-frame clones and lacks some. Of roughly 130,000 clones in the sample, about 70% were seen once. There were likely unrecorded immune exposures, though donors were nominally healthy when sampled. On this clone itself: Its specificity is unknown.

The receptor's source is a woman between 35 and 50 years old in good health and CMV-seropositive. This chain links TRBV6-5 with TRBJ2-1, with TRBD2 matching 8 bases. The sequenced material came from PBMCs. The DNA for the CDR3 is TGTGCCAGCAGTCCTCGGGGGGGATATGAGCAGTTCTTC. Translation gives CASSPRGGYEQFF.